The 32 T cell receptor beta chains below were found in one sample sequenced in a study of Graves' ophthalmopathy and Graves' hyperthyroidism. Amplification targeted the TCR beta CDR3 regions, with RNA transcripts as the source material. First-round RT-PCR used HTBI primers; second-round multiplex PCR followed. TCRdb recomputed calls from the multiplex PCR reads with MiXCR, one row per CDR3 protein. Among approximately 700,000 distinct CDR3 sequences listed, about 38% were seen once. Input material: peripheral blood. The receptors originated from an adult man with Graves' ophthalmopathy.

This chain joins TRBV3-1 and TRBJ1-2; D remains ambiguous. The CDR3 runs to 13 residues. Germline CDR1 and CDR2: LGHDT and YNNKEL (reference sequence). Trimming left V 4 bases short and J 10 bases short, with 16 bases between. CDR3 DNA sequence: TGTGCCAGCAGCCCCCAGACCCTCGGACCCTACACCTTC. This translates into CASSPQTLGPYTF.

This clonotype was detected many times. The chain has TRBV5-5 and TRBJ2-5; D call uncertain. The CDR3 spans 14 residues. V gave up 0 bases and J gave up 1 base, with 7 bases separating them. Germline V gene lookup returns CDR1 SGHKS and CDR2 YYEKEE (reference sequence). CDR3 nucleotide sequence: TGTGCCAGCAGCTTGGCGGTTACCCAAGAGACCCAGTACTTC. Translating gives CASSLAVTQETQYF.

This clonotype has a count of ten or more. The chain recombines TRBV5-1 with TRBJ1-5; D perhaps matches TRBD1 (5 bases). From germline, CDR1 is SGHRS and CDR2 YFSETQ. The V gene lost 0 bases and the J gene lost 4 bases, with 11 bases spanning the gap. This CDR3 contains 15 residues. This CDR3 is CASSLGWGRNQPQHF. The CDR3 DNA is TGCGCCAGCAGCTTGGGCTGGGGCCGAAATCAGCCCCAGCATTTT.

The rearrangement links TRBV2 to TRBJ1-2; D might be TRBD1 (6 bases). Germline CDR1 SNHLY, CDR2 FYNNEI. CDR3 length: 12 residues. V was clipped by 10 bases and J by 8 bases, with 17 bases between them. Here the CDR3 DNA reads TGTGCCAACCGCAGGGAGGGGGACGGCTACACCTTC. This codes for CANRREGDGYTF.

Only one count was recorded for this clonotype. This chain joins TRBV29-1 and TRBJ1-2; TRBD1 agrees at 8 bases. Looked up from germline, CDR1 is SQVTM and CDR2 is ANQGSEA. The CDR3 covers 10 residues. The V gene end was trimmed by 6 bases and the J gene end by 10 bases; junction bases not matched to a gene: 4. Here the CDR3 reads CSVTDRAYTF. The CDR3 nucleotides are TGCAGCGTCACGGACAGGGCCTACACCTTC.

This clonotype appeared many times. This chain joins TRBV2 and TRBJ2-2, with 7 bases fitting TRBD1. Per germline, CDR1 SNHLY and CDR2 FYNNEI. J lost 2 bases, V lost 4 bases, and 4 bases had no gene match. The CDR3 is 15 amino acids. The CDR3 protein is CASSGAGGNTGELFF. The CDR3 DNA is TGTGCCAGCAGTGGTGCAGGGGGTAACACCGGGGAGCTGTTTTTT.

This clonotype showed up many times. This chain joins TRBV9 and TRBJ1-3; unclear D gene. The V gene's germline CDR1 is SGDLS and CDR2 YYNGEE. Trimming took off 0 bases at V and 0 bases at J, with 7 bases between the two ends. The CDR3 is made up of 15 amino acids. The CDR3 DNA follows: TGTGCCAGCAGCGTAGCCGAGACCTCTGGAAACACCATATATTTT. Protein product: CASSVAETSGNTIYF.

The genes are TRBV15 and TRBJ1-2, with no clear D. The CDR3 has 14 amino acids. V was cut by 0 bases and J by 4 bases, with 9 bases left in between. Germline lookup yields CDR1 LNHNV and CDR2 YYDKDF (reference sequence). Here the CDR3 DNA reads TGTGCCACCAGCAGAGATCAGGCTATCTATGGCTACACCTTC. It specifies CATSRDQAIYGYTF.

The chain carries TRBV2 and TRBJ1-4, with D perhaps TRBD1 (6 bases). The V gene lost 5 bases and the J gene lost 8 bases, with 18 bases spanning the gap. This CDR3 has 15 amino acids. The germline V gene encodes CDR1 SNHLY and CDR2 FYNNEI. The CDR3 DNA is TGTGCCAGCAGTAACAGGGAGGACATGGGGGAAAAACTGTTTTTT. Translation gives CASSNREDMGEKLFF.

This clonotype was detected many times. The chain links TRBV14 to TRBJ2-2; maybe TRBD2 (5 bases). The CDR3 loop spans 13 amino acids. Germline-derived CDR1 and CDR2 are SGHDN and FVKESK. V was shortened by 7 bases and J by 6 bases, with 12 bases between the two germline ends. The CDR3 is CASTVSAAGELFF. As DNA, the CDR3 is TGTGCCAGCACAGTCTCAGCGGCCGGGGAGCTGTTTTTT.

This clonotype was recorded at least ten times. The J gene is TRBJ2-6, the V gene TRBV19; D unresolved. This CDR3 spans 15 amino acids. Trimming took 3 bases from V and 0 from J, leaving 6 bases between them. In germline, CDR1 is LNHDA, CDR2 SQIVND (reference sequence). The CDR3 sequence is CASSILISGANVLTF. In DNA form, the CDR3 reads TGTGCCAGTAGTATTCTGATCTCTGGGGCCAACGTCCTGACTTTC. Full variable domain (outside the CDR3, taken from reference TRBV19 and TRBJ2-6): DGGITQSPKYLFRKEGQNVTLSCEQNLNHDAMYWYRQDPGQGLRLIYYSQIVNDFQKGDIAEGYSVSREKKESFPLTVTSAQKNPTAFYLCASSILISGANVLTFGAGSRLTVL.

This clonotype was seen ten or more times. This sequence joins TRBV12-3 or TRBV12-4 and TRBJ2-5; a possible D gene is TRBD2 (6 bases). CDR3 size: 13 residues. Trimming took off 6 bases at V and 5 bases at J, with 13 bases between the two ends. The CDR3 DNA is TGTGCCAGCAGCCCCGGGGGTCCGGAGACCCAGTACTTC. This translates into CASSPGGPETQYF.

The sample holds many counts of this clonotype. The chain joins TRBV11-2 to TRBJ1-1; 7 bases map to TRBD1. This CDR3 has 13 amino acids. J lost 4 bases, V lost 6 bases, and 5 bases had no gene match. CDR1 is SGHAT, CDR2 FQNNGV, per germline. The CDR3 nucleotides are TGTGCCAGCAGGACCAGGGGGGTCACTGAAGCTTTCTTT. It translates to CASRTRGVTEAFF.

V gene TRBV25-1 combines with J gene TRBJ1-5; D perhaps matches TRBD1 (5 bases). The V and J ends lost 3 bases and 11 bases respectively, with 20 bases between them. Germline V gives CDR1 MGHDK, CDR2 SYGVNS. The CDR3 has 15 residues. CDR3 nucleotides: TGTGCCAGCAGTGATACGGCAGGGCATGGGGAGACCCAGCATTTT. Protein sequence: CASSDTAGHGETQHF. The complete variable domain, with remaining parts taken from reference TRBV25-1 and TRBJ1-5, reads EADIYQTPRYLVIGTGKKITLECSQTMGHDKMYWYQQDPGMELHLIHYSYGVNSTEKGDLSSESTVSRIRTEHFPLTLESARPSHTSQYLCASSDTAGHGETQHFGDGTRLSIL.

This clonotype has ten or more counts. The rearrangement joins TRBV10-3 to TRBJ2-2; 11 positions agree with TRBD2. Germline V gives CDR1 ENHRY, CDR2 SYGVKD. This CDR3 region has 18 residues. Unmatched junction bases numbered 6, after V lost 0 bases and J lost 3 bases. The CDR3 sequence is CAISESSLAGGHTGELFF. The CDR3 DNA is TGTGCCATCAGTGAGTCTTCCCTAGCGGGAGGCCACACCGGGGAGCTGTTTTTT.

At least ten counts were recorded for this clonotype. CDR3 protein: CASTPQGTAEAFF. Here the CDR3 DNA reads TGTGCCAGTACTCCTCAAGGTACAGCTGAAGCTTTCTTT. V is TRBV19 and J is TRBJ1-1; D is unresolved. The CDR3 runs 13 residues. The germline CDR1 and CDR2 sequences are LNHDA and SQIVND (reference sequence). Trimming removed 7 bases from V and 6 bases from J, with 15 bases in between. Drawing the rest from reference TRBV19 and TRBJ1-1, the complete variable domain is DGGITQSPKYLFRKEGQNVTLSCEQNLNHDAMYWYRQDPGQGLRLIYYSQIVNDFQKGDIAEGYSVSREKKESFPLTVTSAQKNPTAFYLCASTPQGTAEAFFGQGTRLTVV.

V usage is TRBV25-1 and J usage is TRBJ1-1; 10 bases match TRBD1. Germline loops: CDR1 MGHDK, CDR2 SYGVNS. V shed 3 bases and J 2 bases; nucleotides not matched to a gene: 6. The CDR3 length is 16 residues. CDR3 in DNA: TGTGCCAGCAGTGATGTGGGACAGGGGAGCAACACTGAAGCTTTCTTT. Translating it yields CASSDVGQGSNTEAFF.

This clonotype was seen repeatedly, ten times or more. The CDR3 here is CASSFNGEKNSPLHF. The CDR3 coding sequence is TGTGCCAGCAGCTTCAATGGGGAGAAGAATTCACCCCTCCACTTT. This sequence joins TRBV7-3 and TRBJ1-6; D ambiguous. The V gene's germline CDR1 is SGHTA and CDR2 FQGTGA. Trimming removed 3 bases from V and 7 bases from J, with 13 bases in between. CDR3 length equals 15 residues.

This clonotype has ten or more counts. The rearrangement uses TRBV2 and TRBJ2-2; 7 bases agree with TRBD1. Per the germline V gene, CDR1 is SNHLY and CDR2 is FYNNEI. The CDR3 spans 15 residues. Germline trimming cut 8 bases from V and 7 bases from J; bases unmatched to any gene: 13. CDR3 loop: CASGRQGVDVGELFF. CDR3 bases: TGTGCCAGCGGCAGACAGGGAGTAGACGTCGGGGAGCTGTTTTTT.

This clonotype has a count of ten or more. The chain carries TRBV29-1 and TRBJ1-2; D is unresolved. V lost 4 bases to trimming and J lost 7 bases, with 13 bases between them. In germline, CDR1 is SQVTM, CDR2 ANQGSEA. The CDR3 is made up of 12 amino acids. The DNA for the CDR3 is TGCAGCGTTGCCTTGGTGGCGGGTGGCTACACCTTC. As protein: CSVALVAGGYTF.

This clonotype has just a few counts. Given a much more abundant clone one base away, this may be a read error. The chain employs TRBV12-3 or TRBV12-4 and TRBJ2-6; D may correspond to TRBD1 or TRBD2 (5 bases each). Trimming removed 2 bases at V and 8 bases at J, with 13 bases between. This CDR3 comprises 15 residues. Here the CDR3 DNA reads TGTGCCAGCAGTTTAAGGGACCGAGCGACCAACGTCCTGACTTTC. It encodes CASSLRDRATNVLTF.

This clonotype was found many times. This chain links TRBV12-3 or TRBV12-4 with TRBJ2-2; D not resolved. This CDR3 region has 12 residues. The V gene lost 4 bases and the J gene lost 5 bases, with 5 bases spanning the gap. This chain's CDR3 is CASSSSTGELFF. The CDR3 coding sequence is TGTGCCAGCAGTTCAAGTACCGGGGAGCTGTTTTTT.

The chain employs TRBV6-1 and TRBJ2-2, with 8 bases aligning to TRBD1. CDR3 size: 15 residues. Per germline, CDR1 MNHNS and CDR2 SASEGT. V trimming: 6 bases; J trimming: 1 base; junction bases outside the gene matches: 4. The CDR3 spells CASRSGTGNTGELFF. CDR3 DNA: TGTGCCAGCAGGTCGGGGACAGGGAACACCGGGGAGCTGTTTTTT.

This chain links TRBV29-1 with TRBJ2-7; tentative D call: TRBD1 (6 bases). Trimming removed 1 base from V and 7 bases from J, with 14 bases in between. CDR1 and CDR2 (germline): SQVTM, ANQGSEA. The CDR3 loop spans 13 amino acids. CDR3 nucleotides: TGCAGCGTTGAAGGACAGGATTCTCAGGAGCAGTACTTC. Amino acid sequence: CSVEGQDSQEQYF.

The chain couples TRBV29-1 to TRBJ1-2; a possible D gene is TRBD1 (5 bases). Germline loops: CDR1 SQVTM, CDR2 ANQGSEA. This CDR3 has 12 amino acids. V was clipped by 5 bases and J by 3 bases, with 10 bases between them. CDR3 nucleotide sequence: TGCAGCGTTAATCAGGGAGACTATGGCTACACCTTC. This translates into CSVNQGDYGYTF.

This clonotype has at least ten counts. The genes are TRBV7-3 and TRBJ1-6, with 9 bases aligning to TRBD1. CDR3 size: 15 residues. V shed 5 bases, J shed 9 bases, and the junction held 8 bases outside the gene matches. Germline-derived CDR1 and CDR2 are SGHTA and FQGTGA. CDR3 nucleotides: TGTGCCAGCAGCCTAGAACCGGGACAGGGTTCACCCCTCCACTTT. This sequence encodes CASSLEPGQGSPLHF.

This chain links TRBV7-2 with TRBJ1-2; TRBD1 agrees at 7 bases. V shed 4 bases, J shed 8 bases, and the junction held 13 bases outside the gene matches. CDR3 size: 15 residues. Germline values: CDR1 SGHTA, CDR2 FQGNSA. CDR3 nucleotide sequence: TGTGCCAGCAGCTCGCCCGGGACAGAGGGTGAAGGCTACACCTTC. It translates to CASSSPGTEGEGYTF. The entire variable domain, with the rest obtained from reference TRBV7-2 and TRBJ1-2, is as follows: GAGVSQSPSNKVTEKGKDVELRCDPISGHTALYWYRQSLGQGLEFLIYFQGNSAPDKSGLPSDRFSAERTGGSVSTLTIQRTQQEDSAVYLCASSSPGTEGEGYTFGSGTRLTVV.

The chain recombines TRBV29-1 with TRBJ1-1; D is uncertain. There are 11 residues in the CDR3. V shed 8 bases and J shed 8 bases, with 15 bases lying between them. The germline gives CDR1 SQVTM, CDR2 ANQGSEA. The CDR3 protein is CSPGGQTEAFF. Here the CDR3 DNA reads TGCAGCCCGGGAGGGCAAACGGAAGCTTTCTTT.

Many counts were recorded for this clonotype. The rearrangement uses TRBV10-3 and TRBJ2-5; no clear D gene. The CDR3 sequence is 15 residues long. Trimming left V 0 bases short and J 5 bases short, with 13 bases between. Germline CDR1 and CDR2: ENHRY and SYGVKD. CDR3 in DNA: TGTGCCATCAGTGAGTCGATCTCCCCCCTGGAGACCCAGTACTTC. Amino acids: CAISESISPLETQYF.

This sequence joins TRBV12-3 or TRBV12-4 and TRBJ1-5; TRBD1 agrees at 10 bases. There are 16 residues in the CDR3. V dropped 4 bases and J dropped 7; count of bases not matched to a gene: 10. CDR3 sequence (DNA): TGTGCCAGCAGTTCGGGACAGGGGCAAGTAAGGCAGCCCCAGCATTTT. Its protein product is CASSSGQGQVRQPQHF.

This clonotype has just a few counts. The chain joins TRBV14 to TRBJ2-7; 12 nucleotides line up with TRBD2. The V gene end was trimmed by 0 bases and the J gene end by 2 bases; junction bases not matched to a gene: 5. The CDR3 spans 17 residues. Germline V gene sequence: CDR1 SGHDN, CDR2 FVKESK. CDR3 residues: CASSQDPGLAGTYEQYF. CDR3 bases: TGTGCCAGCAGCCAAGATCCCGGACTAGCGGGAACCTACGAGCAGTACTTC.

The gene calls are TRBV7-9 and TRBJ1-3; D not resolved. This CDR3 is 15 amino acids long. Germline V gene lookup returns CDR1 SEHNR and CDR2 FQNEAQ (reference sequence). The V end was cut by 5 bases, the J end by 1 base, with 12 bases between. The CDR3: CASSPDPGSGNTIYF. The CDR3 DNA is TGTGCCAGCAGCCCGGACCCGGGTTCTGGAAACACCATATATTTT. The whole variable domain, remainder taken from reference TRBV7-9 and TRBJ1-3, is DTGVSQNPRHKITKRGQNVTFRCDPISEHNRLYWYRQTLGQGPEFLTYFQNEAQLEKSRLLSDRFSAERPKGSFSTLEIQRTEQGDSAMYLCASSPDPGSGNTIYFGEGSWLTVV.